This T cell receptor beta chain is drawn from a study of CXCR3-negative and CXCR3-positive naive CD8 T cells. From germline, CDR1 is SQVTM and CDR2 ANQGSEA. The CDR3 extends over 14 amino acids. Through 5' RACE with UMI labels, the TRB cDNA libraries were prepared. Using the 5' RACE reads, TCRdb records one entry per CDR3 protein without DNA. This sample's clone table lists some 40,000 distinct CDR3 sequences. The source is a human donor in good health. Some clones in this sample may be carry-over from other donors' samples. The J gene is TRBJ2-3, the V gene TRBV29-1; checking the TCRdb D call of TRBD1 is not possible without DNA. Sequences were obtained from memory CD8+ T cells from blood. CDR3 protein: CSVGSGGDTDTQYF.